The 4 T cell receptor beta chains listed next were all sequenced from one sample in a study of response to subunit inactivated influenza vaccine. One entry per CDR3 protein results from TCRdb running MiXCR on the RT-PCR reads. The sample includes about 800,000 distinct CDR3 sequences, about 20% of them seen just once. The sequencing used PBMCs from blood, collected around 5 days after vaccination. Receptor source: a man aged 50 to 60 who received an inactivated influenza vaccine.

The genes are TRBV11-2 and TRBJ2-7; 11 bases match TRBD1. CDR3 size: 16 residues. The V and J ends lost 1 base and 3 bases, in that order; junction bases with no gene match: 5. Germline CDR1 and CDR2: SGHAT and FQNNGV. Here the CDR3 reads CASSLGGQGAGYEQYF. DNA for the CDR3: TGTGCCAGCAGCTTAGGAGGACAGGGGGCAGGCTACGAGCAGTACTTC.

The gene calls are TRBV10-3 and TRBJ1-4; no clear D gene. The CDR3 length is 11 residues. Germline-derived CDR1 and CDR2 are ENHRY and SYGVKD. The V and J ends lost 3 bases and 8 bases respectively, with 4 bases between them. Here the CDR3 reads CAISDREKLFF. The CDR3 nucleotides read TGTGCCATCAGTGATCGGGAAAAACTGTTTTTT.

This clonotype appeared a few times. V gene TRBV20-1 combines with J gene TRBJ2-7, with 9 bases matching TRBD1. V lost 1 base to trimming and J lost 2 bases; unmatched junction nucleotides: 3. CDR1 and CDR2 from the germline V gene are DFQATT and SNEGSKA (reference sequence). The CDR3 spans 14 residues. CDR3 DNA sequence: TGCAGTGCTAGAGGAGGGACAGGGACCTACGAGCAGTACTTC. Translating it yields CSARGGTGTYEQYF.

This clonotype occurred a few times. The J gene is TRBJ1-1, the V gene TRBV9; D uncertain. CDR1 is SGDLS and CDR2 is YYNGEE in the germline V gene. Trimming removed 0 bases at V and 5 bases at J, with 11 bases between. The CDR3 spans 14 residues. The DNA of the CDR3 is TGTGCCAGCAGCGTAGGGCCGCCGGGGACTGAAGCTTTCTTT. Translated, it gives CASSVGPPGTEAFF.